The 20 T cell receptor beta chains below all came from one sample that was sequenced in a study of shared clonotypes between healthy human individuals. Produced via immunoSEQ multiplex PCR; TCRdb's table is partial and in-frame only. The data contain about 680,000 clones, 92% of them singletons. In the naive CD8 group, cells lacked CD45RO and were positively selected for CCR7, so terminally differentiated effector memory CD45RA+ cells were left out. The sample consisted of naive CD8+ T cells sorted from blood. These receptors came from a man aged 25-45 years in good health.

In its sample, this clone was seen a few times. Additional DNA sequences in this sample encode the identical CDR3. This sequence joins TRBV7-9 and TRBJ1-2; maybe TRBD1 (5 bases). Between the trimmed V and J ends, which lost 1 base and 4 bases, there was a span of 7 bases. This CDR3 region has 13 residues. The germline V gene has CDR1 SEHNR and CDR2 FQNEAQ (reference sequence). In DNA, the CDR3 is TGTGCCAGCAGCTTAGGGGGGTTCTATGGCTACACCTTC. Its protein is CASSLGGFYGYTF.

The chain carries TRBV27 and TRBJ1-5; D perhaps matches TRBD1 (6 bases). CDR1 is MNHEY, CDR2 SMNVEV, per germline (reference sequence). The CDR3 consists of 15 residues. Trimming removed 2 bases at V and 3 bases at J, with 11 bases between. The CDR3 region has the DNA TGTGCCAGCAGTTTAAAGGGACACCTCAATCAGCCCCAGCATTTT. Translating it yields CASSLKGHLNQPQHF.

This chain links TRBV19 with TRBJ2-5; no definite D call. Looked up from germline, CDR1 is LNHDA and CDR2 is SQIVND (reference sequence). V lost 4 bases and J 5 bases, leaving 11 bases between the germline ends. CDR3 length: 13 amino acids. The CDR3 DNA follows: TGTGCCAGTAGTAGTTCCAGGTTTGAGACCCAGTACTTC. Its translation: CASSSSRFETQYF.

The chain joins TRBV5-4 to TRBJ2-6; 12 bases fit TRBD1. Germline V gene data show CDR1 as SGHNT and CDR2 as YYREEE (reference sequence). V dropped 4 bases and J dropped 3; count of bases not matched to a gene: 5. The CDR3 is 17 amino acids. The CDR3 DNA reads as TGTGCCAGCAGCCCCGGGACAGGGGGCGATGGGGCCAACGTCCTGACTTTC. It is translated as CASSPGTGGDGANVLTF.

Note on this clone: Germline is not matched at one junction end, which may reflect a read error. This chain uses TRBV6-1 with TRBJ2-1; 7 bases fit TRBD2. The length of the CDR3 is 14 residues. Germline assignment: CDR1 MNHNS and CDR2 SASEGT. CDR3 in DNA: TGTGCCGGCAGCGGCGGGAGCTCCTACAATGAGCAGTTCTTC. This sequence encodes CAGSGGSSYNEQFF.

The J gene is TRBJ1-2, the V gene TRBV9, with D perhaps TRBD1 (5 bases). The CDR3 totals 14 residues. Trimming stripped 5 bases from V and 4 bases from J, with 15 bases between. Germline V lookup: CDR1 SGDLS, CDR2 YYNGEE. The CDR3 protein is CASSGGARVYGYTF. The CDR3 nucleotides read TGTGCCAGCAGTGGAGGGGCGCGGGTCTATGGCTACACCTTC.

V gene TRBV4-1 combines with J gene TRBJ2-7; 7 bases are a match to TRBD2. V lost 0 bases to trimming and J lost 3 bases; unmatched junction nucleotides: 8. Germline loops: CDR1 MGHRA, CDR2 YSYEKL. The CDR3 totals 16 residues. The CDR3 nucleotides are TGCGCCAGCAGCCAAGAATTCAGCGGGACCCTCTACGAGCAGTACTTC. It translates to CASSQEFSGTLYEQYF.

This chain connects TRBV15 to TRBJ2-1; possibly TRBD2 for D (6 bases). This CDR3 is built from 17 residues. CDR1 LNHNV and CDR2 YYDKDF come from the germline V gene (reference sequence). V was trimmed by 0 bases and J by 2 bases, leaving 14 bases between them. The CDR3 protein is CATSRDSAGHPYNEQFF. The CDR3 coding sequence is TGTGCCACCAGCAGAGATTCAGCGGGCCACCCCTACAATGAGCAGTTCTTC.

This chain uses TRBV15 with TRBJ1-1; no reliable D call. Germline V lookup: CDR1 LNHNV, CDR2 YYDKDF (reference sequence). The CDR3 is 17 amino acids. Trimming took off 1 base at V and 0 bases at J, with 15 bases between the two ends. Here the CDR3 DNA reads TGTGCCACCAGCAGAGTTGGTGGGTCTACCATGAACACTGAAGCTTTCTTT. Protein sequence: CATSRVGGSTMNTEAFF.

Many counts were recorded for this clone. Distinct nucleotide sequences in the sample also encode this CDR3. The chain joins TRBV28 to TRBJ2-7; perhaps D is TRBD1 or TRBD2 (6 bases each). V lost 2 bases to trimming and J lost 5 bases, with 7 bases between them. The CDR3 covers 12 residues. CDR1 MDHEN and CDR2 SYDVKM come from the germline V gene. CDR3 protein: CASSLRGDEQYF. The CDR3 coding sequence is TGTGCCAGCAGTTTAAGGGGGGACGAGCAGTACTTC. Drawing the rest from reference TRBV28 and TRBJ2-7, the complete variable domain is DVKVTQSSRYLVKRTGEKVFLECVQDMDHENMFWYRQDPGLGLRLIYFSYDVKMKEKGDIPEGYSVSREKKERFSLILESASTNQTSMYLCASSLRGDEQYFGPGTRLTVT.

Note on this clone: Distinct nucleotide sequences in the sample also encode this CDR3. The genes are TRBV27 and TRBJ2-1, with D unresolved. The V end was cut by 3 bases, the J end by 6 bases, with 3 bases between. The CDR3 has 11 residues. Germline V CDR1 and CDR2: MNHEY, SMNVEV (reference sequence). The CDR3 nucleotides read TGTGCCAGCAGTTTTTCCAATGAGCAGTTCTTC. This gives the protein CASSFSNEQFF.

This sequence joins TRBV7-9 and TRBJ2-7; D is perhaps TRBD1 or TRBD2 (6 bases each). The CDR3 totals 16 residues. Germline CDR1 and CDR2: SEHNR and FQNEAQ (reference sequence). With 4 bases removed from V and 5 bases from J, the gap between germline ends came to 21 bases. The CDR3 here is CASSSLQGTEGDEQYF. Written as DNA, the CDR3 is TGTGCCAGCAGCTCGCTCCAAGGGACTGAGGGGGACGAGCAGTACTTC.

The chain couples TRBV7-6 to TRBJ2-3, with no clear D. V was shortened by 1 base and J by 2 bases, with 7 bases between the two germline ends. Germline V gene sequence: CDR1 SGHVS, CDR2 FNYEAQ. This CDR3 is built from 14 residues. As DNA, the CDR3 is TGTGCCAGCAGCTTAGTAGGGTTCACAGATACGCAGTATTTT. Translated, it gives CASSLVGFTDTQYF.

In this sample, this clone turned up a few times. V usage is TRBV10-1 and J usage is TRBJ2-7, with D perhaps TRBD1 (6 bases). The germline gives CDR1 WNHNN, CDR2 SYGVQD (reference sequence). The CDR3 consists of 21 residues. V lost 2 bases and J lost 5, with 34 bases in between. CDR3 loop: CASSERYPNVDRIPIRDEQYF. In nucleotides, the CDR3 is TGCGCCAGCAGTGAGCGTTACCCTAATGTCGACAGGATCCCAATTCGGGACGAGCAGTACTTC.

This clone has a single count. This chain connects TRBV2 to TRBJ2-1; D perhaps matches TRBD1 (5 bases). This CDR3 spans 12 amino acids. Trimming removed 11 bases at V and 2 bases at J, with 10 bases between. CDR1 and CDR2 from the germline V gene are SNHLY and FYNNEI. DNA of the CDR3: TGTGCCGGGCAGGGTACCTACAATGAGCAGTTCTTC. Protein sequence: CAGQGTYNEQFF. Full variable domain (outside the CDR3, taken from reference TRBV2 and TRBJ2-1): EPEVTQTPSHQVTQMGQEVILRCVPISNHLYFYWYRQILGQKVEFLVSFYNNEISEKSEIFDDQFSVERPDGSNFTLKIRSTKLEDSAMYFCAGQGTYNEQFFGPGTRLTVL.

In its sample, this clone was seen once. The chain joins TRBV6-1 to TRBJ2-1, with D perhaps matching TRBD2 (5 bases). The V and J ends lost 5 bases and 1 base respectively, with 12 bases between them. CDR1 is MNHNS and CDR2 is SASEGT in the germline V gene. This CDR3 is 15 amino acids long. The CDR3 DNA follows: TGTGCCAGCAGTCCCCGCCGGGATTCCTACAATGAGCAGTTCTTC. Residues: CASSPRRDSYNEQFF.

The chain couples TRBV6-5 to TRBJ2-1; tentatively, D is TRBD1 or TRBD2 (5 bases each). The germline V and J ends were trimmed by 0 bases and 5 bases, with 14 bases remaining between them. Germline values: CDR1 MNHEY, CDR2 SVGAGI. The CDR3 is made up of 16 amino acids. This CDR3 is CASSYSWGRRNNEQFF. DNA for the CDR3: TGTGCCAGCAGTTACTCCTGGGGACGGAGAAACAATGAGCAGTTCTTC.

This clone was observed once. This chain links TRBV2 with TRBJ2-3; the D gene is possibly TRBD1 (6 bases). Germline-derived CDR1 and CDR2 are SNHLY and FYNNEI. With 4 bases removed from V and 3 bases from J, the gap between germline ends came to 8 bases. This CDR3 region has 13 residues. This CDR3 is CASSVTGTDTQYF. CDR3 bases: TGTGCCAGCAGTGTAACAGGGACAGATACGCAGTATTTT.

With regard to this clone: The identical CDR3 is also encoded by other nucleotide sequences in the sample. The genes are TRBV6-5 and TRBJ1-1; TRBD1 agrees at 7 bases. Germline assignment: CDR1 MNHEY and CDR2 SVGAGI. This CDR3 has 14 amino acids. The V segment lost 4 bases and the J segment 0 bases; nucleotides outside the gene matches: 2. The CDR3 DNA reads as TGTGCCAGCAGTTTACAGGGGTTGAACACTGAAGCTTTCTTT. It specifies CASSLQGLNTEAFF.

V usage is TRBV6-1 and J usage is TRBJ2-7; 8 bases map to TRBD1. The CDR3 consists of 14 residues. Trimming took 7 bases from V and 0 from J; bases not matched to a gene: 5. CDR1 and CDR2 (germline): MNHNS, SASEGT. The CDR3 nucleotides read TGTGCCAGCACCACCGGGACAGGCTCCTACGAGCAGTACTTC. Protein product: CASTTGTGSYEQYF.